A selection of T cell receptor beta chains follows, all from one sample in a study of human T cells and chemical hapten exposure. From the 5' RACE reads, TCRdb called clonotypes with MiXCR, one entry per CDR3 protein. Of 130,000 or so distinct CDR3 sequences in the sample, 3.5% to 5% were seen once. The receptor set was obtained from a female donor in good health. The conserved cysteine and the conserved F or W are not part of the CDR3 here. Clone size is stated in some rows and not others, as once, few, many or a class when expanded.

abundance | v_gene | CDR3aa
many | TRBV3-1 | ASSQESLDRSDNEQF
- | TRBV12-5 | ASAIVDEQF
few | TRBV6-1 | ASSEAVEEKLF
- | TRBV11-2 | ASSLDLMGNRNTEAF
- | TRBV11-1 | ASSLGPGLQSTDTQY
- | TRBV6-2/TRBV6-3 | ASSPLAREQY
many | TRBV12-2 | ASHPIKRGNSPLH
many | TRBV2 | ATSGGRHTDTQY
many | TRBV12-3/TRBV12-4 | ASKTGEGGTEAF
many | TRBV7-2 | ASSSQRGEGQTQY
many | TRBV20-1 | SARDRVGAYGYT
- | TRBV7-2 | ASSLAAGGRTTYNEQF
many | TRBV11-2 | ASSLGMGQGSHGYT
- | TRBV19 | ANPPPKQRKSPLH
many | TRBV7-6 | ASSPPSAGGPDTQY
many | TRBV3-1 | ASSQGTGGFTYGYT
many | TRBV7-6 | ASSLAGTGLRNTEAF
few | TRBV28 | ASSSGTSSKEQY
many | TRBV12-3/TRBV12-4 | ATVECSTEAF
few | TRBV2 | ASSDALGGRSKADEQF
- | TRBV7-8 | ASSVPGQVNSPLH
many | TRBV27 | ASSLAAGGEDEKLF
- | TRBV6-1 | ASSELPPGSSGNTIY
few | TRBV28 | ASSPSDRADTIY
many | TRBV4-1 | ASSPERGLAGYQETQY
- | TRBV4-3 | ASSQEIVAASTDTQY
many | TRBV10-3 | ATEEGLGSHIQY
- | TRBV11-1 | ASSFPRQGDVLPGSDTEAF
many | TRBV11-2 | ASSTTGVSTDTQY
many | TRBV12-3/TRBV12-4 | ASSPQGAIGSPLH
many | TRBV7-8 | ASSSGEGSWEKLF
- | TRBV12-3/TRBV12-4 | ASSLSGRGQPQH
many | TRBV29-1 | SVSEGPEAF
many | TRBV7-9 | ASSLETGGTDSPLH
many | TRBV28 | ASRPGTSQETQY
many | TRBV29-1 | SVARPESGINYGYT
many | TRBV7-9 | ASSLAGAAYNEQF
many | TRBV14 | ASSQAGGNQPQH
- | TRBV12-3/TRBV12-4 | ASTRRGNKGYGYT
many | TRBV20-1 | SAITGGLNEKLF
many | TRBV10-3 | AISGQGTYEQY
- | TRBV7-9 | ASSLEAGANQPQH
few | TRBV21-1 | ASSKSYNEQF
- | TRBV2 | ASRRTATYVKTEAF
many | TRBV9 | ASSVGGRSYEQY